This TCR beta chain was identified during a study of cytomegalovirus exposure and HLA in healthy donors (dated by TCRdb to about 2017). About the study as a whole: According to a later analysis, one platform produced both the roughly 120 validation repertoires and the 720 or so repertoires of the first cohort. The study aimed to test whether signatures of past pathogen exposure could be identified by cataloging public T cell receptors. Along with the approximately 620-subject first cohort, a separate validation cohort of over 90 different subjects was used. To predict cytomegalovirus infection status, the study brought together high-throughput TCR immunosequencing, statistical association of individual TCRs with disease status, and machine learning.

The investigation overall reported the following: A total of 150 or so TCR beta chains were listed by the study as associated with cytomegalovirus. The validation cohort had no HLA typing available for a later analysis, so co-occurrence within that cohort was assessed over all 120 or so repertoires. While some public TCRs were present in many individuals, most TCR sequences turned up only very rarely across donors. It was suggested by the authors that the approach could potentially be generalized to other disease states and immunological phenotypes. The classifier was reported to diagnose cytomegalovirus status with high specificity and sensitivity in both the original and validation cohorts. Subsequent analysis determined that TCRs grouped into clusters in the first cohort also showed a tendency toward co-occurrence across the roughly 120 validation repertoires, and 94% of cluster scores exceeded 0. Three of the identified cytomegalovirus-associated TCR beta chains were confirmed in vitro to be specific for cytomegalovirus antigens.

Library generation was performed with the immunoSEQ multiplex PCR assay. The study's processing was this. A statistical classification framework was built for diagnosing cytomegalovirus status from the catalog of TCR beta chain sequences. This immuneACCESS table, as held by TCRdb, lists in-frame sequences with V and J called but not all clones. Of the missing ones, under half trace to an unresolved V gene in checked studies; the others have no known cause. Clonal size and the V and J genes are those of that table, whereas D and trimming came from the DNA. The sample table records roughly 200,000 clones; approximately 89% of these occur just once. Jointly, the top ten make up 7.2% of the sample. The table lists this clone with a count of one. There is no known antigen for this receptor. No base qualities exist here, and no much larger clone lies one base off it. The CDR3 measures 13 amino acids from cysteine to phenylalanine. Only the CDR3 part of the read is kept: 39 bases, read in frame from the first base. Taken from the germline V gene (reference sequence), the CDR1 and CDR2 loops are MNHNY and SVGAGI. The junction shows trimming of 6 bases on V and 1 base on J, plus 9 bases between the germline ends.

Donors formed part of the validation cohort, which comprised about 130 subjects and was distinct from the first cohort of some 700 subjects. Material for sequencing was PBMCs. The chain couples TRBV6-6 to TRBJ1-1, with the D gene call left open. The source is a man aged 30-40 years in good health and CMV-seropositive. The CDR3 region: CASSLDSNTEAFF. DNA sequence: TGTGCCAGCAGCCTTGATTCGAACACTGAAGCTTTCTTT.